A single sample is the source of the 25 T cell receptor beta chains below, sequenced in a study of blood T cells in healthy people across ages. The authors ran a second PCR of about 6 to 11 cycles using a sample-barcoded 5' primer and a J-beta primer mix. From the 5' RACE reads, TCRdb called clonotypes with MiXCR, one entry per CDR3 protein. The repertoire holds some 900,000 distinct CDR3 sequences, around 49% seen once, with 10% to 15% in the top ten. The material sequenced was blood. These receptors were collected from a man under 40 in good health.

This clonotype was seen a handful of times. This sequence joins TRBV29-1 and TRBJ2-1; no definite D call. Looked up from germline, CDR1 is SQVTM and CDR2 is ANQGSEA. Trimming stripped 0 bases from V and 5 bases from J, with 11 bases between. The CDR3 is 14 residues long. CDR3 DNA: TGCAGCGTTGAAGAGAGGCATCAAAACAATGAGCAGTTCTTC. Residues: CSVEERHQNNEQFF.

This clonotype was recorded once. V usage is TRBV12-3 or TRBV12-4 and J usage is TRBJ2-1, with TRBD1 identical over 12 bases. The length of the CDR3 is 16 residues. Trimming took 7 bases from V and 5 from J; bases not matched to a gene: 9. This CDR3 reads CASNQPGQGANNEQFF. DNA for the CDR3: TGTGCCAGCAATCAGCCGGGACAGGGGGCAAACAATGAGCAGTTCTTC.

The rearrangement links TRBV20-1 to TRBJ1-2, with a weak D call TRBD1 (6 bases). Trimming took 3 bases from V and 8 from J, leaving 19 bases between them. The CDR3 covers 14 residues. CDR1 and CDR2 from the germline V gene are DFQATT and SNEGSKA (reference sequence). The CDR3 DNA follows: TGCAGTGCTAGCGTAGGACAGCGAAATGGGGGCTACACCTTC. This sequence encodes CSASVGQRNGGYTF.

A few counts support this clonotype. J is TRBJ1-5 and V is TRBV7-8; the match to TRBD1 covers 10 bases. There are 16 residues in the CDR3. The J segment lost 3 bases and the V segment lost 4 bases, leaving 6 bases of the junction unmatched. Germline loops: CDR1 SGHVS, CDR2 FQNEAQ. CDR3 sequence (DNA): TGTGCCAGCAGCTCAAGACAGGGGGCCCACAATCAGCCCCAGCATTTT. Its translation: CASSSRQGAHNQPQHF.

The chain combines TRBV5-1 with TRBJ2-5; D call uncertain. CDR3 length: 14 residues. In germline, CDR1 is SGHRS, CDR2 YFSETQ. Trimming shortened V by 2 bases and J by 1 base, and 9 bases separated the two germline ends. CDR3 coding DNA: TGCGCCAGCAGCTTAGAAGATACCCAAGAGACCCAGTACTTC. Its translation is CASSLEDTQETQYF.

The table lists this clonotype with a few counts. The genes are TRBV2 and TRBJ2-4, with D tentatively TRBD1 (6 bases). From germline, CDR1 is SNHLY and CDR2 FYNNEI. With 7 bases removed from V and 1 base from J, the gap between germline ends came to 11 bases. The CDR3 has 14 residues. This chain's CDR3 is CASTGQKAKNIQYF. The DNA of the CDR3 is TGTGCCAGCACCGGACAGAAGGCCAAAAACATTCAGTACTTC.

This clonotype was observed a handful of times. This sequence joins TRBV20-1 and TRBJ2-7; maybe TRBD2 (6 bases). Trimming shortened V by 0 bases and J by 5 bases, and 14 bases separated the two germline ends. There are 14 residues in the CDR3. Germline loops: CDR1 DFQATT, CDR2 SNEGSKA (reference sequence). Here the CDR3 DNA reads TGCAGTGCTAGAGATCGACTAGTCAAGGACGAGCAGTACTTC. Amino acid sequence: CSARDRLVKDEQYF.

As for this clonotype: One end of the junction is discordant with germline, which a read error may explain. The chain is built from TRBV7-7 and TRBJ2-5, with D perhaps matching TRBD1 (5 bases). Germline V lookup: CDR1 SSHAT, CDR2 FNYEAQ (reference sequence). The CDR3 loop spans 16 amino acids. The CDR3 sequence: CASSLGSRASQETQYF. The CDR3 DNA reads as TGTGCTAGCAGCTTAGGCAGCAGGGCGTCCCAAGAGACCCAGTACTTC.

This clonotype was recorded a few times. The genes are TRBV7-2 and TRBJ2-7; TRBD2 matches at 11 bases. CDR3 length equals 18 residues. From germline, CDR1 is SGHTA and CDR2 FQGNSA. V lost 1 base, J lost 0 bases, and 8 bases stayed unmatched. The CDR3 sequence is CASSLETSGGVRSYEQYF. CDR3 coding DNA: TGTGCCAGCAGCTTAGAAACTAGCGGGGGCGTTCGCTCCTACGAGCAGTACTTC.

This clonotype has only a few counts. This sequence joins TRBV5-1 and TRBJ2-5; weak D call: TRBD1 (5 bases). From germline, CDR1 is SGHRS and CDR2 YFSETQ. The ends were cut back, 4 bases at V and 5 bases at J, with 15 bases in the middle. The CDR3 spans 14 residues. The CDR3 spells CASSVQDPSETQYF. DNA for the CDR3: TGCGCCAGCAGCGTACAGGACCCGAGCGAGACCCAGTACTTC.

CDR3 amino acids: CASSEKWTGTTEAFF. CDR3 nucleotides: TGCGCCAGCAGCGAAAAATGGACAGGGACCACTGAAGCTTTCTTT. The V and J genes are TRBV4-1 and TRBJ1-1, with TRBD1 matching 8 bases. Unmatched junction bases numbered 9, after V lost 5 bases and J lost 4 bases. The CDR3 consists of 15 residues. Germline V gives CDR1 MGHRA, CDR2 YSYEKL.

This clonotype was seen only a few times. The rearrangement links TRBV7-9 to TRBJ2-1; D may be TRBD1 or TRBD2 (7 bases each). The germline V and J ends were trimmed by 5 bases and 7 bases, with 15 bases remaining between them. The CDR3 extends over 14 amino acids. Germline lookup yields CDR1 SEHNR and CDR2 FQNEAQ (reference sequence). The CDR3 sequence is CASSRDSGKNEQFF. In DNA form, the CDR3 reads TGTGCCAGCAGCCGGGACAGCGGGAAGAATGAGCAGTTCTTC.

This clonotype has more than one count but fewer than ten. The chain joins TRBV5-5 to TRBJ2-3, with a weak D call TRBD2 (5 bases). The V gene's germline CDR1 is SGHKS and CDR2 YYEKEE (reference sequence). Trimming removed 2 bases at V and 5 bases at J, with 12 bases between. The length of the CDR3 is 14 residues. CDR3 sequence: CASSLTGWGDTQYF. CDR3 coding DNA: TGTGCCAGCAGCTTAACGGGGTGGGGAGATACGCAGTATTTT.

V and J are TRBV3-1 and TRBJ2-3; weak D call: TRBD1 (5 bases). From germline, CDR1 is LGHDT and CDR2 YNNKEL (reference sequence). The V end was cut by 0 bases, the J end by 5 bases, with 15 bases between. The CDR3 extends over 16 amino acids. The CDR3 coding sequence is TGTGCCAGCAGCCAAGATGAAGGGGCAGGGATAGATACGCAGTATTTT. It translates to CASSQDEGAGIDTQYF.

The chain is built from TRBV4-2 and TRBJ2-7; the D gene could be TRBD1 or TRBD2 (7 bases each). V dropped 4 bases and J dropped 3 bases, with 19 bases sitting between them. This CDR3 is built from 16 residues. Germline loops: CDR1 LGHNA, CDR2 YNFKEQ. CDR3 coding DNA: TGTGCCAGCAGCCGGGGGGAGGGACAGCTATTCTACGAGCAGTACTTC. Its translation: CASSRGEGQLFYEQYF.

The chain is built from TRBV12-3 or TRBV12-4 and TRBJ2-7; the D is unclear. The J call may be in error: the DNA end matches TRBJ2-5 better. The CDR3 has 13 residues. In DNA, the CDR3 is TGTGCCAGCAATCCGGATTTCGAAGAGACCCAGTACTTC. It encodes CASNPDFEETQYF.

This CDR3 reads CASRIPGNTGELFF. The CDR3 nucleotides read TGTGCCAGCAGGATCCCGGGGAACACCGGGGAGCTGTTTTTT. The gene calls are TRBV28 and TRBJ2-2, with D unclear. The length of the CDR3 is 14 residues. V lost 6 bases to trimming and J lost 1 base, with 9 bases between them. CDR1 and CDR2 from the germline V gene are MDHEN and SYDVKM. The whole variable domain, filled in from reference TRBV28 and TRBJ2-2, reads DVKVTQSSRYLVKRTGEKVFLECVQDMDHENMFWYRQDPGLGLRLIYFSYDVKMKEKGDIPEGYSVSREKKERFSLILESASTNQTSMYLCASRIPGNTGELFFGEGSRLTVL.

The chain recombines TRBV29-1 with TRBJ2-7; 9 nucleotides align to TRBD2. The V segment lost 3 bases and the J segment 2 bases; nucleotides outside the gene matches: 2. The germline gives CDR1 SQVTM, CDR2 ANQGSEA. The CDR3 has 13 amino acids. The CDR3 loop reads CSVDGGGAYEQYF. The CDR3 coding sequence is TGCAGCGTTGACGGCGGGGGGGCCTACGAGCAGTACTTC.

A note on this clonotype: Compared with germline, one end of the junction differs, possibly owing to a read error. The rearrangement links TRBV28 to TRBJ2-1; TRBD1 is a possible D gene (6 bases). Germline V gene sequence: CDR1 MDHEN, CDR2 SYDVKM. CDR3 length: 16 residues. The CDR3: CASSLKGVLKGDEQFF. In nucleotides, the CDR3 is TGTGCCAGCAGTTTAAAAGGGGTCCTAAAGGGGGATGAGCAGTTCTTT.

Only a few counts were recorded for this clonotype. The rearrangement links TRBV12-3 or TRBV12-4 to TRBJ2-6, with 10 bases matching TRBD1. The CDR3 covers 15 residues. J gave up 11 bases and V 4 bases, and 8 bases lay outside the gene matches. In nucleotides, the CDR3 is TGTGCCAGCAGTTACCTTGGACAGGGGGGCGACGTCCTGACTTTC. Translated: CASSYLGQGGDVLTF.

This clonotype was counted a few times. The V call is TRBV3-1, the J call TRBJ2-3; the D is unclear. The CDR3 length is 11 residues. Germline values: CDR1 LGHDT, CDR2 YNNKEL (reference sequence). V dropped 4 bases and J dropped 7 bases, with 6 bases sitting between them. The CDR3 reads CASSPGNTQYF. The CDR3, as DNA: TGTGCCAGCAGCCCCGGAAATACGCAGTATTTT.

The chain recombines TRBV6-2 or TRBV6-3 with TRBJ2-5; D is ambiguous. The length of the CDR3 is 12 residues. V was cut by 4 bases and J by 7 bases, with 10 bases left in between. Germline lookup yields CDR1 MNHEY and CDR2 SVGEGT. CDR3 loop: CASSSHFVTQYF. The DNA for the CDR3 is TGTGCCAGCAGTTCCCACTTCGTGACCCAGTACTTC.

V and J are TRBV20-1 and TRBJ2-5; 7 bases fit TRBD2. The J call may be in error: the DNA end matches TRBJ2-7 better. The CDR3 runs 15 residues. Germline values: CDR1 DFQATT, CDR2 SNEGSKA (reference sequence). The CDR3 DNA reads as TGCAGTGCTAGAGATCAGGGAGGGATCACCTACGAGCAGTACTTC. This gives the protein CSARDQGGITYEQYF.

This clonotype was counted between two and nine times. The chain uses TRBV5-1 and TRBJ2-7; no clear D. The V end lost 1 base, the J end lost 4 bases, and 9 bases lay between the germline ends. This CDR3 region has 13 residues. The germline CDR1 and CDR2 sequences are SGHRS and YFSETQ. The CDR3 region is CASSLWSEYEQYF. The CDR3 DNA reads as TGCGCCAGCAGCTTGTGGTCAGAGTACGAGCAGTACTTC.

The V gene is TRBV7-3, the J gene TRBJ2-7, with 9 bases that match TRBD1. Germline loops: CDR1 SGHTA, CDR2 FQGTGA. V lost 3 bases, J lost 5 bases, and 5 bases stayed unmatched. The CDR3 is 14 residues long. The CDR3: CASSLGQGWNEQYF. In DNA, the CDR3 is TGTGCCAGCAGCTTGGGACAGGGATGGAACGAGCAGTACTTC. The full variable domain, with the rest looked up from reference TRBV7-3 and TRBJ2-7, is GAGVSQTPSNKVTEKGKYVELRCDPISGHTALYWYRQSLGQGPEFLIYFQGTGAADDSGLPNDRFFAVRPEGSVSTLKIQRTERGDSAVYLCASSLGQGWNEQYFGPGTRLTVT.